The 6 T cell receptor beta chains reported below all come from one sample, sequenced in a study of blood T cell repertoires in COVID-19. Only in-frame clones appear in the TCRdb table, and some are missing; sequencing was by immunoSEQ multiplex PCR. The sample records some 110,000 clones, 75% to 90% being singletons. The specimen sequenced was peripheral blood. The receptor set was obtained from a man aged 25-45 years with acute or convalescent COVID-19.

The rearrangement joins TRBV10-3 to TRBJ1-2; 7 bases fit TRBD1. V shed 3 bases and J 3 bases; nucleotides not matched to a gene: 4. Germline CDR1 is ENHRY and CDR2 is SYGVKD. This CDR3 is built from 14 residues. The CDR3: CAISDQQGYYGYTF. The CDR3 nucleotides are TGTGCCATCAGTGATCAACAGGGGTACTATGGCTACACCTTC.

CDR3 DNA sequence: TGTGCCAGCAGCGTACCGGGACAGCCTAATGAAAAACTGTTTTTT. Protein: CASSVPGQPNEKLFF. The chain combines TRBV4-2 with TRBJ1-4, with TRBD1 matching 7 bases. The ends lost 5 bases at V and 3 bases at J; junction bases unmatched: 6. The CDR3 loop spans 15 amino acids. From germline, CDR1 is LGHNA and CDR2 YNFKEQ.

The chain uses TRBV29-1 and TRBJ2-5, with TRBD1 matching over 10 bases. Germline-derived CDR1 and CDR2 are SQVTM and ANQGSEA. This CDR3 comprises 12 residues. The J segment lost 5 bases and the V segment lost 6 bases, leaving 3 bases of the junction unmatched. The CDR3 is CSVRTGGETQYF. CDR3 DNA sequence: TGCAGCGTCCGGACAGGGGGTGAGACCCAGTACTTC.

This clone was observed a few times. CDR3 amino acids: CASSLVSGPGTEAFF. The CDR3 DNA reads as TGCGCCAGCAGCTTGGTTTCGGGTCCGGGCACTGAAGCTTTCTTT. This sequence joins TRBV5-1 and TRBJ1-1; D is unresolved. Germline CDR1 reads SGHRS; CDR2 reads YFSETQ. This CDR3 spans 15 amino acids. The germline V and J ends were trimmed by 0 bases and 4 bases, with 13 bases remaining between them.

The genes are TRBV6-5 and TRBJ2-3; 10 nucleotides align to TRBD2. V shed 8 bases, J shed 6 bases, and the junction held 5 bases outside the gene matches. The CDR3 spans 13 residues. Germline V gene sequence: CDR1 MNHEY, CDR2 SVGAGI. The CDR3 region has the DNA TGTGCCAGCGGAGCTAGCGGGAGTGATACGCAGTATTTT. This gives the protein CASGASGSDTQYF.

The CDR3 loop is CASSPDRTSGGRNEQFF. Here the CDR3 DNA reads TGTGCCAGCAGCCCTGACAGGACTAGCGGGGGGCGGAATGAGCAGTTCTTC. The J gene is TRBJ2-1, the V gene TRBV7-9, with 14 bases fitting TRBD2. The CDR3 spans 17 residues. V dropped 5 bases and J dropped 7; count of bases not matched to a gene: 10. CDR1 SEHNR and CDR2 FQNEAQ come from the germline V gene (reference sequence).